Shown below are 3 T cell receptor beta chains from a single sample sequenced in a study of immune evolution from preneoplasia to lung adenocarcinoma. Produced via immunoSEQ multiplex PCR; TCRdb's table is partial and in-frame only. This table holds 14,000 or so clones, about 85% found once. Sequenced sample: FFPE lung adenocarcinoma in situ tissue. These receptors originate from a donor at least 70 years old with lung adenocarcinoma.

The genes are TRBV6-1 and TRBJ1-5; 8 bases fit TRBD1. Trimming removed 6 bases from V and 6 bases from J; junction bases left unmatched: 10. Germline-derived CDR1 and CDR2 are MNHNS and SASEGT. The CDR3 is 15 amino acids. CDR3 in amino acids: CASRDLTGGGQPQHF. DNA of the CDR3: TGTGCCAGCAGAGACCTAACAGGGGGAGGTCAGCCCCAGCATTTT.

This rearrangement joins TRBV27 to TRBJ2-5, with 9 nucleotides matching TRBD2. Germline loops: CDR1 MNHEY, CDR2 SMNVEV (reference sequence). With V trimmed by 3 bases and J by 2 bases, 7 bases remained unmatched. This CDR3 has 16 amino acids. CDR3 bases: TGTGCCAGCAGTTTGCACCTAGCGGGAACTCAAGAGACCCAGTACTTC. Translation: CASSLHLAGTQETQYF.

The V call is TRBV19, the J call TRBJ2-4; D possibly corresponds to TRBD2 (6 bases). The germline V and J ends were trimmed by 4 bases and 11 bases, with 15 bases remaining between them. The CDR3 has 13 amino acids. The V gene's germline CDR1 is LNHDA and CDR2 SQIVND (reference sequence). The CDR3 region has the DNA TGTGCCAGTAGTACGGACCCGGGAGTGCTTCAGTACTTC. Residues: CASSTDPGVLQYF. Full variable domain (outside the CDR3, taken from reference TRBV19 and TRBJ2-4): DGGITQSPKYLFRKEGQNVTLSCEQNLNHDAMYWYRQDPGQGLRLIYYSQIVNDFQKGDIAEGYSVSREKKESFPLTVTSAQKNPTAFYLCASSTDPGVLQYFGAGTRLSVL.